The TCR beta chain under discussion was sequenced for a study of blood T cell repertoires in COVID-19. This CDR3 contains 14 residues. Germline V lookup: CDR1 MNHEY, CDR2 SVGAGI. The V gene end was trimmed by 4 bases and the J gene end by 2 bases; junction bases not matched to a gene: 4. Repertoires were generated with immunoSEQ multiplex PCR, while TCRdb's copy carries only in-frame clones and drops some. Of 200,000 to 300,000 clones in the sample, 86% were seen once. This sequence joins TRBV6-5 and TRBJ2-7; 8 bases are shared with TRBD1. This clonotype was obtained from a man aged 30 to 39 with active or convalescent COVID-19. Sequencing was done on a sample of peripheral blood. Here the CDR3 reads CASSSDREAYEQYF. The CDR3 DNA sequence: TGTGCCAGCAGTTCGGACAGGGAAGCCTACGAGCAGTACTTC.